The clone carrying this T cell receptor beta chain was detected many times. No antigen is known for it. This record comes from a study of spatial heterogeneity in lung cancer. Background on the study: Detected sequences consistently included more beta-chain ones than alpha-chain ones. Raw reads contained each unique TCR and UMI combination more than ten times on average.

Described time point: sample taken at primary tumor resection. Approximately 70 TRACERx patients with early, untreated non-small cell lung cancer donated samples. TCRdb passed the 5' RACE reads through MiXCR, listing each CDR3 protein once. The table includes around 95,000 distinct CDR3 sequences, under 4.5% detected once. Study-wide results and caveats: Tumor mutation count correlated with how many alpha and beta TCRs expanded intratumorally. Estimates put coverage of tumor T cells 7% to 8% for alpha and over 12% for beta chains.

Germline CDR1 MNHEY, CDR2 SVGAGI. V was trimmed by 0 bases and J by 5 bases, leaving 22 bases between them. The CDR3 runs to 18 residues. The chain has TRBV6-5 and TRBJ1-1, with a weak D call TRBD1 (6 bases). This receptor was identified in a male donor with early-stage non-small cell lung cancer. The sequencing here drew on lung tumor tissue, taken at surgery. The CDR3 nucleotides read TGTGCCAGCAGTTACTCGGTGTTTCGGGGGCCTAGTCATACTGAAGCTTTCTTT. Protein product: CASSYSVFRGPSHTEAFF.